Listed here are 32 T cell receptor beta chains from one sample, sequenced in a study of cytomegalovirus exposure and HLA in healthy donors. 60 Vbeta and 13 Jbeta primers were used in PCR. The repertoire was sequenced with immunoSEQ multiplex PCR; TCRdb's copy has only in-frame clones and lacks some. The sample contains 210,000 or so clones, about 80% of which appear only once. Sequencing input: PBMCs. The receptors derive from a girl between 5 and 17 years old in good health and CMV-seronegative.

The table lists this clone with a few counts. The rearrangement uses TRBV5-1 and TRBJ1-4; D uncertain. This CDR3 spans 15 amino acids. The V gene's germline CDR1 is SGHRS and CDR2 YFSETQ. V was clipped by 4 bases and J by 0 bases, with 10 bases between them. The DNA of the CDR3 is TGCGCCAGCAGCCCCCGGGTAGCAACTAATGAAAAACTGTTTTTT. It encodes CASSPRVATNEKLFF.

This chain joins TRBV6-5 and TRBJ2-7; 11 bases match TRBD1. CDR1 and CDR2 from the germline V gene are MNHEY and SVGAGI. J lost 4 bases, V lost 2 bases, and 7 bases had no gene match. The CDR3 covers 16 residues. CDR3 DNA: TGTGCCAGCAGTTACACCAGGACAGGGGGCCTGTACGAGCAGTACTTC. Translation: CASSYTRTGGLYEQYF.

The genes are TRBV7-9 and TRBJ1-1; tentative D call: TRBD1 (6 bases). This CDR3 is 16 amino acids long. CDR1 and CDR2 from the germline V gene are SEHNR and FQNEAQ (reference sequence). The germline V and J ends were trimmed by 2 bases and 1 base, with 14 bases remaining between them. CDR3 in DNA: TGTGCCAGCAGCTTAAGGGGGGGCGCGAAGAACACTGAAGCTTTCTTT. Translated: CASSLRGGAKNTEAFF.

This clone was counted a few times. The chain recombines TRBV28 with TRBJ1-4; 7 bases map to TRBD1. V lost 3 bases and J lost 8; bases outside the gene matches: 6. The CDR3 consists of 14 residues. Germline V lookup: CDR1 MDHEN, CDR2 SYDVKM. In DNA, the CDR3 is TGTGCCAGCAGTTTGACAGGGCGAAGGGAAAAACTGTTTTTT. Translated: CASSLTGRREKLFF. Variable domain in full (rest from reference TRBV28 and TRBJ1-4): DVKVTQSSRYLVKRTGEKVFLECVQDMDHENMFWYRQDPGLGLRLIYFSYDVKMKEKGDIPEGYSVSREKKERFSLILESASTNQTSMYLCASSLTGRREKLFFGSGTQLSVL.

The chain uses TRBV10-3 and TRBJ2-2, with 8 bases fitting TRBD1. Germline-derived CDR1 and CDR2 are ENHRY and SYGVKD. The V segment lost 4 bases and the J segment 1 base; nucleotides outside the gene matches: 5. The CDR3 is made up of 16 amino acids. The CDR3 is CAISVSDRGNTGELFF. CDR3 DNA: TGTGCCATCAGTGTATCCGACAGGGGGAACACCGGGGAGCTGTTTTTT.

The V gene is TRBV15, the J gene TRBJ1-3, with D unclear. CDR3 length: 14 amino acids. CDR1 and CDR2 (germline): LNHNV, YYDKDF (reference sequence). V lost 4 bases, J lost 0 bases, and 7 bases lay in between. CDR3 sequence reads: CATSIAGSGNTIYF. CDR3 DNA: TGTGCCACCAGCATCGCCGGCTCTGGAAACACCATATATTTT.

The chain employs TRBV30 and TRBJ1-3; no firm D call. The CDR3 spans 12 residues. In germline, CDR1 is GTSNPN, CDR2 SVGIG (reference sequence). Trimming stripped 4 bases from V and 4 bases from J, with 8 bases between. The CDR3 DNA reads TGTGCCTGGAACGACTCCGGAAACACCATATATTTT. Translation: CAWNDSGNTIYF.

This clone came up a few times. This rearrangement joins TRBV7-9 to TRBJ1-4, with 7 bases lining up with TRBD1. With 2 bases clipped from V and 5 bases from J, the junction kept 5 bases outside the gene matches. This CDR3 region has 15 residues. Looked up from germline, CDR1 is SEHNR and CDR2 is FQNEAQ (reference sequence). In nucleotides, the CDR3 is TGTGCCAGCAGCTTAATGGGGACAGAGAATGAAAAACTGTTTTTT. Protein: CASSLMGTENEKLFF. The entire variable domain, with the rest obtained from reference TRBV7-9 and TRBJ1-4, is as follows: DTGVSQNPRHKITKRGQNVTFRCDPISEHNRLYWYRQTLGQGPEFLTYFQNEAQLEKSRLLSDRFSAERPKGSFSTLEIQRTEQGDSAMYLCASSLMGTENEKLFFGSGTQLSVL.

The chain joins TRBV19 to TRBJ1-5; possible D gene TRBD1, 5 bases. Germline assignment: CDR1 LNHDA and CDR2 SQIVND (reference sequence). This CDR3 region has 18 residues. V was cut by 5 bases and J by 2 bases, with 22 bases left in between. The CDR3 DNA reads TGTGCCAGTAGTCTCCTCATGCTAGGGGTTTGGGGCAATCAGCCCCAGCATTTT. This encodes CASSLLMLGVWGNQPQHF. The full variable domain, its missing parts supplied by reference TRBV19 and TRBJ1-5, is DGGITQSPKYLFRKEGQNVTLSCEQNLNHDAMYWYRQDPGQGLRLIYYSQIVNDFQKGDIAEGYSVSREKKESFPLTVTSAQKNPTAFYLCASSLLMLGVWGNQPQHFGDGTRLSIL.

This clone was detected only a few times. This chain uses TRBV19 with TRBJ2-1; perhaps TRBD2 as D (6 bases). Deletions cut 3 bases from V and 4 bases from J, with 7 bases between. Germline V CDR1 and CDR2: LNHDA, SQIVND (reference sequence). There are 13 residues in the CDR3. CDR3 nucleotides: TGTGCCAGTAGTATGGAGGGGTACAATGAGCAGTTCTTC. Its translation is CASSMEGYNEQFF. The full variable domain, in which reference TRBV19 and TRBJ2-1 provide the parts outside the CDR3, is DGGITQSPKYLFRKEGQNVTLSCEQNLNHDAMYWYRQDPGQGLRLIYYSQIVNDFQKGDIAEGYSVSREKKESFPLTVTSAQKNPTAFYLCASSMEGYNEQFFGPGTRLTVL.

The CDR3 nucleotides read TGCGCCAGCAGCCCGCCTCGCAGCTCTAGCGGTGAAGAGACCCAGTACTTC. Translation gives CASSPPRSSSGEETQYF. The J gene is TRBJ2-5, the V gene TRBV5-1, with 7 bases that match TRBD2. Germline CDR1 and CDR2: SGHRS and YFSETQ. Trimming cost V 4 bases and J 3 bases; bases outside gene matches: 15. The CDR3 is 17 residues long.

This chain uses TRBV7-3 with TRBJ2-5; 10 bases are shared with TRBD1. The DNA end favors TRBJ2-7, so the J call may be wrong. The CDR3 extends over 15 amino acids. CDR1 SGHTA and CDR2 FQGTGA come from the germline V gene. CDR3 sequence (DNA): TGTGCCAGCAGCTCGCCGACAGGGGGCAGACACGAGCAGTACTTC. Translating gives CASSSPTGGRHEQYF.

In this sample, this clone turned up a few times. The CDR3 DNA sequence: TGTGCCAGTAGTATCAAACCAGGGGGAAGATCAGAGACCCAGTACTTC. Translated: CASSIKPGGRSETQYF. The V call is TRBV19, the J call TRBJ2-5, with 7 bases matching TRBD1. V was clipped by 3 bases and J by 4 bases; unmatched bases: 11. The CDR3 is made up of 16 amino acids. Germline CDR1 reads LNHDA; CDR2 reads SQIVND (reference sequence).

This clone was detected only a few times. The chain is built from TRBV5-1 and TRBJ2-7; 9 nucleotides agree with TRBD2. J gave up 0 bases and V 1 base, and 2 bases lay outside the gene matches. Germline CDR1 is SGHRS and CDR2 is YFSETQ. This CDR3 region has 15 residues. The CDR3 coding sequence is TGCGCCAGCAGCTTGTCTAGCGGGACCTCCTACGAGCAGTACTTC. It yields the protein CASSLSSGTSYEQYF.

This chain connects TRBV27 to TRBJ1-6; TRBD1 matches 8 bases. With 3 bases clipped from V and 5 bases from J, the junction kept 3 bases outside the gene matches. The CDR3 is 15 amino acids. Germline values: CDR1 MNHEY, CDR2 SMNVEV (reference sequence). CDR3 sequence reads: CASSFVTGDNSPLHF. The CDR3 DNA sequence: TGTGCCAGCAGTTTTGTGACAGGGGATAATTCACCCCTCCACTTT.

J is TRBJ1-2 and V is TRBV2; no clear D gene. V was cut by 2 bases and J by 7 bases, with 14 bases left in between. CDR1 and CDR2 from the germline V gene are SNHLY and FYNNEI. The length of the CDR3 is 14 residues. The CDR3 DNA reads TGTGCCAGCAGTGAAATAAGAGCTGGTGGTGGCTACACCTTC. Translation: CASSEIRAGGGYTF.

The chain joins TRBV27 to TRBJ2-7; D unresolved. Trimming shortened V by 5 bases and J by 4 bases, and 12 bases separated the two germline ends. The CDR3 runs 13 residues. Germline lookup yields CDR1 MNHEY and CDR2 SMNVEV (reference sequence). The CDR3 bases are TGTGCCAGCAGTCCAACCGGTGCGTACGAGCAGTACTTC. As protein: CASSPTGAYEQYF.

For this clone: The sample has other DNA sequences that encode this CDR3 too. This sequence joins TRBV6-1 and TRBJ2-3; D might be TRBD1 (5 bases). Germline CDR1 reads MNHNS; CDR2 reads SASEGT. There are 14 residues in the CDR3. Deletions cut 0 bases from V and 6 bases from J, with 10 bases between. Here the CDR3 DNA reads TGTGCCAGCAGTGAAGCGGGGCCTCGGGATACGCAGTATTTT. This encodes CASSEAGPRDTQYF.

CDR3 DNA: TGCGCCAGCAGCTCGGTCGATGTGGAAGAGACCCAGTACTTC. It codes for CASSSVDVEETQYF. This rearrangement joins TRBV5-1 to TRBJ2-5; D gene uncertain. The CDR3 sequence is 14 residues long. The germline gives CDR1 SGHRS, CDR2 YFSETQ. The V end lost 3 bases, the J end lost 3 bases, and 12 bases lay between the germline ends.

The rearrangement uses TRBV27 and TRBJ2-5; 9 bases map to TRBD1. V shed 6 bases and J 3 bases; nucleotides not matched to a gene: 2. The germline CDR1 and CDR2 sequences are MNHEY and SMNVEV (reference sequence). The CDR3 is 13 residues long. The DNA of the CDR3 is TGTGCCAGCAGAAGGGACAGGGAAGAGACCCAGTACTTC. The encoded protein is CASRRDREETQYF.

The chain uses TRBV29-1 and TRBJ2-3; 9 bases align to TRBD1. With 7 bases clipped from V and 3 bases from J, the junction kept 5 bases outside the gene matches. The CDR3 contains 13 residues. Germline CDR1 and CDR2: SQVTM and ANQGSEA. The CDR3 region has the DNA TGCAGCGCCGAGACAGGGGGGACAGATACGCAGTATTTT. Its protein is CSAETGGTDTQYF.

V is TRBV11-2 and J is TRBJ2-1; 8 bases are shared with TRBD2. The junction had 9 bases not matched to a gene; V was cut back by 5 bases and J by 3 bases. The germline CDR1 and CDR2 sequences are SGHAT and FQNNGV. The CDR3 totals 16 residues. The CDR3 nucleotides are TGTGCCAGCAGCCTCACCCGGACTAGCTACTACAATGAGCAGTTCTTC. It translates to CASSLTRTSYYNEQFF.

The chain has TRBV13 and TRBJ1-2; 11 bases are a match to TRBD1. The ends lost 1 base at V and 4 bases at J; junction bases unmatched: 5. The CDR3 covers 16 residues. Germline V gene lookup returns CDR1 PRHDT and CDR2 FYEKMQ (reference sequence). CDR3 sequence (DNA): TGTGCCAGCAGCTTAGTTGGGACAGGGGGGATCTATGGCTACACCTTC. Translating gives CASSLVGTGGIYGYTF.

The rearrangement links TRBV6-5 to TRBJ1-5; perhaps TRBD1 as D (6 bases). CDR3 size: 15 residues. CDR1 and CDR2 from the germline V gene are MNHEY and SVGAGI. The V end was cut by 6 bases, the J end by 0 bases, with 12 bases between. CDR3: CASRQGLYSNQPQHF. The CDR3 nucleotides read TGTGCCAGCAGGCAGGGGCTCTATAGCAATCAGCCCCAGCATTTT.

The chain employs TRBV7-6 and TRBJ1-1; D is uncertain. From germline, CDR1 is SGHVS and CDR2 FNYEAQ. Trimming shortened V by 1 base and J by 11 bases, and 11 bases separated the two germline ends. The CDR3 runs 12 residues. Written as DNA, the CDR3 is TGTGCCAGCAGCTTAGGCGCCAGAGGGGCTTTCTTT. Protein sequence: CASSLGARGAFF. The full variable domain, rest sourced from reference TRBV7-6 and TRBJ1-1, is GAGVSQSPRYKVTKRGQDVALRCDPISGHVSLYWYRQALGQGPEFLTYFNYEAQQDKSGLPNDRFSAERPEGSISTLTIQRTEQRDSAMYRCASSLGARGAFFGQGTRLTVV.

This clone came up a few times. The chain carries TRBV11-2 and TRBJ2-1, with 8 nucleotides matching TRBD2. The germline CDR1 and CDR2 sequences are SGHAT and FQNNGV. After removal of 5 bases from V and 5 bases from J, the junction contained 8 bases not matched to a gene. This CDR3 contains 15 residues. CDR3 in amino acids: CASSPGLDYNNEQFF. In DNA, the CDR3 is TGTGCCAGCAGCCCGGGACTAGATTATAACAATGAGCAGTTCTTC.

The rearrangement uses TRBV7-2 and TRBJ1-1; no reliable D call. Germline V lookup: CDR1 SGHTA, CDR2 FQGNSA. Deletions cut 4 bases from V and 1 base from J, with 13 bases between. The CDR3 runs 15 residues. CDR3 in DNA: TGTGCCAGCAGCTATCGGGAACTCAGGAACACTGAAGCTTTCTTT. Its translation is CASSYRELRNTEAFF.

The chain employs TRBV10-3 and TRBJ2-1, with 7 positions matching TRBD1. V lost 10 bases and J lost 5; bases outside the gene matches: 11. CDR3 length equals 14 residues. Germline V CDR1 and CDR2: ENHRY, SYGVKD. The CDR3 here is CATAEGQANNEQFF. The CDR3 nucleotides read TGTGCCACCGCTGAAGGACAGGCTAACAATGAGCAGTTCTTC.

The V and J genes are TRBV7-3 and TRBJ2-3; 8 nucleotides agree with TRBD2. This CDR3 is 16 amino acids long. Germline lookup yields CDR1 SGHTA and CDR2 FQGTGA. The junction had 10 bases not matched to a gene; V was cut back by 2 bases and J by 6 bases. The CDR3 loop is CASSLFSGEPGDTQYF. In DNA, the CDR3 is TGTGCCAGCAGCTTATTTAGCGGGGAACCGGGGGATACGCAGTATTTT.

The rearrangement joins TRBV5-1 to TRBJ1-1; D perhaps matches TRBD1 (5 bases). This CDR3 is built from 13 residues. Germline loops: CDR1 SGHRS, CDR2 YFSETQ. V was cut by 2 bases and J by 1 base, with 6 bases left in between. CDR3 loop: CASSLDRNTEAFF. The DNA of the CDR3 is TGCGCCAGCAGCTTAGACAGGAACACTGAAGCTTTCTTT.

This rearrangement joins TRBV19 to TRBJ2-5; D is possibly TRBD2 (5 bases). The length of the CDR3 is 18 residues. The germline CDR1 and CDR2 sequences are LNHDA and SQIVND (reference sequence). V was shortened by 5 bases and J by 1 base, with 23 bases between the two germline ends. The CDR3 sequence is CASSFSNLFPGFQETQYF. CDR3 in DNA: TGTGCCAGTAGTTTCTCCAATCTATTTCCGGGATTCCAAGAGACCCAGTACTTC.

This clone showed up just once. The rearrangement uses TRBV9 and TRBJ2-1; TRBD1 is a possible D gene (6 bases). Germline V gene sequence: CDR1 SGDLS, CDR2 YYNGEE. This CDR3 region has 16 residues. With 0 bases removed from V and 6 bases from J, the gap between germline ends came to 16 bases. This chain's CDR3 is CASSVGADSRGNEQFF. The DNA of the CDR3 is TGTGCCAGCAGCGTAGGGGCGGACAGTCGGGGCAATGAGCAGTTCTTC. Full variable domain (rest looked up from reference TRBV9 and TRBJ2-1): DSGVTQTPKHLITATGQRVTLRCSPRSGDLSVYWYQQSLDQGLQFLIQYYNGEERAKGNILERFSAQQFPDLHSELNLSSLELGDSALYFCASSVGADSRGNEQFFGPGTRLTVL.